Presented here are 23 T cell receptor beta chains from one specimen sequenced in a study of cytomegalovirus exposure and HLA in healthy donors. PCR employed 60 Vbeta and 13 Jbeta primers. Profiled with immunoSEQ multiplex PCR; TCRdb holds only in-frame clones, not every one. The sample yields about 140,000 clones, 73% seen once. The sample comprised PBMCs. Source of these receptors: a woman aged 35 to 49 in good health and CMV-seronegative.

The chain has TRBV7-8 and TRBJ2-7; perhaps TRBD1 as D (6 bases). This CDR3 has 13 amino acids. From germline, CDR1 is SGHVS and CDR2 FQNEAQ. V lost 1 base, J lost 7 bases, and 11 bases lay in between. CDR3 DNA sequence: TGTGCCAGCAGCTTAGAAGGCCAGGGGGAGCAGTACGTC. It translates to CASSLEGQGEQYV.

The chain combines TRBV5-5 with TRBJ1-2; possibly TRBD1 for D (5 bases). The ends were cut back, 2 bases at V and 7 bases at J, with 9 bases in the middle. From germline, CDR1 is SGHKS and CDR2 YYEKEE (reference sequence). The CDR3 has 12 amino acids. CDR3 coding DNA: TGTGCCAGCAGCTTCCAGGGTCCTGGCTACACCTTC. It encodes CASSFQGPGYTF.

The chain combines TRBV7-9 with TRBJ1-3; 7 bases are a match to TRBD1. Per germline, CDR1 SEHNR and CDR2 FQNEAQ (reference sequence). Unmatched junction bases numbered 16, after V lost 5 bases and J lost 0 bases. The CDR3 is made up of 19 amino acids. CDR3 sequence reads: CASSVPGQRVFTSGNTIYF. CDR3 nucleotide sequence: TGTGCCAGCAGCGTACCGGGACAGAGGGTATTTACCTCTGGAAACACCATATATTTT. Full variable domain (rest looked up from reference TRBV7-9 and TRBJ1-3): DTGVSQNPRHKITKRGQNVTFRCDPISEHNRLYWYRQTLGQGPEFLTYFQNEAQLEKSRLLSDRFSAERPKGSFSTLEIQRTEQGDSAMYLCASSVPGQRVFTSGNTIYFGEGSWLTVV.

V usage is TRBV4-2 and J usage is TRBJ1-1; D gene unclear. The CDR3 totals 15 residues. Trimming took 5 bases from V and 3 from J, leaving 16 bases between them. Germline V gene lookup returns CDR1 LGHNA and CDR2 YNFKEQ. CDR3 nucleotides: TGTGCCAGCAGCTTGGAACCCGGAGGTGACACTGAAGCTTTCTTT. The encoded protein is CASSLEPGGDTEAFF.

The genes are TRBV10-1 and TRBJ2-3, with D perhaps TRBD1 (6 bases). CDR1 WNHNN and CDR2 SYGVQD come from the germline V gene (reference sequence). The CDR3 is 14 amino acids. V lost 7 bases to trimming and J lost 3 bases, with 14 bases between them. CDR3 DNA: TGCGCCAGCATTAAACAGGGTGGTACAGATACGCAGTATTTT. Its protein is CASIKQGGTDTQYF.

V and J are TRBV25-1 and TRBJ1-6; tentative D call: TRBD1 (6 bases). The length of the CDR3 is 16 residues. The V gene lost 4 bases and the J gene lost 5 bases, with 15 bases spanning the gap. Germline lookup yields CDR1 MGHDK and CDR2 SYGVNS. The CDR3 loop is CASSALQGQDNSPLHF. For the CDR3, the DNA is TGTGCCAGCAGTGCTTTACAGGGACAAGATAATTCACCCCTCCACTTT.

The chain couples TRBV28 to TRBJ1-5; no firm D call. V was cut by 3 bases and J by 2 bases, with 11 bases left in between. This CDR3 contains 15 residues. Germline lookup yields CDR1 MDHEN and CDR2 SYDVKM. CDR3 bases: TGTGCCAGCAGTTTGCGGACTTTGGGCAATCAGCCCCAGCATTTT. This sequence encodes CASSLRTLGNQPQHF.

The chain links TRBV6-5 to TRBJ2-2; D unclear. The CDR3 length is 13 residues. Germline-derived CDR1 and CDR2 are MNHEY and SVGAGI. Trimming removed 1 base from V and 7 bases from J, with 7 bases in between. The CDR3: CASSYFFLGELFF. In DNA, the CDR3 is TGTGCCAGCAGTTACTTCTTTCTCGGGGAGCTGTTTTTT.

The rearrangement links TRBV7-2 to TRBJ2-5, with D uncertain. V dropped 0 bases and J dropped 3 bases, with 8 bases sitting between them. Germline-derived CDR1 and CDR2 are SGHTA and FQGNSA. This CDR3 comprises 14 residues. The CDR3 DNA reads as TGTGCCAGCAGCTTAGCCTCGGTCGAAGAGACCCAGTACTTC. This gives the protein CASSLASVEETQYF.

The chain combines TRBV6-1 with TRBJ1-1; TRBD1 matches 7 bases. Looked up from germline, CDR1 is MNHNS and CDR2 is SASEGT. The CDR3 has 15 residues. With 3 bases clipped from V and 6 bases from J, the junction kept 10 bases outside the gene matches. The CDR3 nucleotides are TGTGCCAGCAGTGACCGGGACAGTCTATATGCTGAAGCTTTCTTT. Translating gives CASSDRDSLYAEAFF.

This chain links TRBV28 with TRBJ1-2; 9 bases are a match to TRBD1. The trim removed 6 bases at V and 2 bases at J, leaving 13 bases unmatched. CDR1 MDHEN and CDR2 SYDVKM come from the germline V gene. The CDR3 length is 17 residues. CDR3 amino acids: CASSYHTGQGRNYGYTF. DNA of the CDR3: TGTGCCAGCAGCTACCACACTGGACAGGGGCGAAACTATGGCTACACCTTC.

Worth noting for this clone: At one of its ends the junction is not consistent with the germline gene, which may arise from a read error. The rearrangement joins TRBV7-9 to TRBJ1-1, with D possibly matching TRBD1 (6 bases). CDR3 length equals 12 residues. Germline V CDR1 and CDR2: SEHNR, FQNEAQ (reference sequence). The CDR3 reads CSSSLWTEEAFF. The CDR3 DNA sequence: TGTTCCAGCAGCTTATGGACAGAAGAAGCTTTCTTT.

Concerning this clone itself: At one of its ends the junction is not consistent with the germline gene, which may arise from a read error. The genes are TRBV13 and TRBJ1-2; 9 nucleotides align to TRBD1. From germline, CDR1 is PRHDT and CDR2 FYEKMQ (reference sequence). There are 14 residues in the CDR3. CDR3 in DNA: TGTGCCAGCAGCCTAGGGACAGGGACATTTGGCTACACCTTC. This codes for CASSLGTGTFGYTF.

The chain employs TRBV27 and TRBJ1-6; D may be TRBD1 (6 bases). V was cut by 5 bases and J by 7 bases, with 12 bases left in between. Germline assignment: CDR1 MNHEY and CDR2 SMNVEV (reference sequence). The CDR3 contains 14 residues. DNA of the CDR3: TGTGCCAGCAGTCGGGCAGGGGTCAATTCACCCCTCCACTTT. Residues: CASSRAGVNSPLHF.

V and J are TRBV6-5 and TRBJ1-2; D is unresolved. Trimming took off 0 bases at V and 4 bases at J, with 9 bases between the two ends. CDR1 and CDR2 from the germline V gene are MNHEY and SVGAGI. The CDR3 consists of 14 residues. Here the CDR3 DNA reads TGTGCCAGCAGTTACTCGACACAGAGCTATGGCTACACCTTC. Translation gives CASSYSTQSYGYTF.

The chain couples TRBV7-8 to TRBJ1-2; 7 positions match TRBD1. This CDR3 region has 13 residues. Trimming removed 5 bases from V and 7 bases from J; junction bases left unmatched: 7. Looked up from germline, CDR1 is SGHVS and CDR2 is FQNEAQ. The CDR3 region is CASSRDRAGGYTF. The CDR3 DNA reads TGTGCCAGCAGCCGCGACAGGGCGGGTGGCTACACCTTC. Looking up the rest from reference TRBV7-8 and TRBJ1-2 gives the full variable domain: GAGVSQSPRYKVAKRGQDVALRCDPISGHVSLFWYQQALGQGPEFLTYFQNEAQLDKSGLPSDRFFAERPEGSVSTLKIQRTQQEDSAVYLCASSRDRAGGYTFGSGTRLTVV.

The J gene is TRBJ2-5, the V gene TRBV10-2; 10 nucleotides line up with TRBD1. CDR3 length: 15 residues. V was clipped by 6 bases and J by 5 bases; unmatched bases: 9. In germline, CDR1 is WSHSY, CDR2 SAAADI. The CDR3 loop reads CASRLGTGEGETQYF. CDR3 nucleotide sequence: TGCGCCAGCAGACTAGGGACAGGGGAGGGGGAGACCCAGTACTTC.

The genes are TRBV20-1 and TRBJ1-1; D is undetermined. CDR1 is DFQATT and CDR2 is SNEGSKA in the germline V gene (reference sequence). V was trimmed by 6 bases and J by 4 bases, leaving 9 bases between them. This CDR3 spans 11 amino acids. The CDR3 coding sequence is TGCAGTGCGGGAGCGACCACTGAAGCTTTCTTT. Its protein is CSAGATTEAFF.

There are many counts of this clone. This chain uses TRBV4-1 with TRBJ1-2, with a weak D call TRBD1 (6 bases). The V and J ends lost 3 bases and 14 bases respectively, with 25 bases between them. The CDR3 loop spans 15 amino acids. CDR1 is MGHRA and CDR2 is YSYEKL in the germline V gene. CDR3 region: CASSHLRGEWTVRTF. The CDR3 coding sequence is TGCGCCAGCAGCCATCTGAGAGGGGAATGGACAGTCCGGACCTTC.

This clone was counted a few times. The rearrangement uses TRBV25-1 and TRBJ1-1, with D tentatively TRBD1 (6 bases). Deletions cut 2 bases from V and 1 base from J, with 11 bases between. Germline V gene sequence: CDR1 MGHDK, CDR2 SYGVNS. There are 15 residues in the CDR3. The DNA of the CDR3 is TGTGCCAGCAGTGAAACCCCGACAGGGAACACTGAAGCTTTCTTT. Protein sequence: CASSETPTGNTEAFF.

This clone has just a few counts. The CDR3 protein is CASRQGARTEAFF. Written as DNA, the CDR3 is TGTGCCAGCCGACAGGGGGCAAGAACTGAAGCTTTCTTT. The genes are TRBV2 and TRBJ1-1, with TRBD1 matching over 10 bases. The CDR3 is 13 residues long. CDR1 and CDR2 from the germline V gene are SNHLY and FYNNEI. Trimming removed 8 bases from V and 5 bases from J; junction bases left unmatched: 5. Filled out from reference TRBV2 and TRBJ1-1, the complete variable domain reads EPEVTQTPSHQVTQMGQEVILRCVPISNHLYFYWYRQILGQKVEFLVSFYNNEISEKSEIFDDQFSVERPDGSNFTLKIRSTKLEDSAMYFCASRQGARTEAFFGQGTRLTVV.

This clone was counted a few times. CDR3 DNA sequence: TGCAGCGCTAGCGGGGGGGCCGGCGGGGAGCTGTTTTTT. It translates to CSASGGAGGELFF. The rearrangement joins TRBV29-1 to TRBJ2-2, with 12 nucleotides matching TRBD2. This CDR3 contains 13 residues. With 7 bases clipped from V and 7 bases from J, the junction kept 4 bases outside the gene matches. From germline, CDR1 is SQVTM and CDR2 ANQGSEA.

J is TRBJ1-1 and V is TRBV18; D is ambiguous. CDR1 and CDR2 (germline): KGHSH, LQKENI. The ends were cut back, 4 bases at V and 7 bases at J, with 7 bases in the middle. The CDR3 runs to 11 residues. CDR3 in amino acids: CASSLAGEAFF. CDR3 sequence (DNA): TGTGCCAGCTCACTTGCCGGTGAAGCTTTCTTT.